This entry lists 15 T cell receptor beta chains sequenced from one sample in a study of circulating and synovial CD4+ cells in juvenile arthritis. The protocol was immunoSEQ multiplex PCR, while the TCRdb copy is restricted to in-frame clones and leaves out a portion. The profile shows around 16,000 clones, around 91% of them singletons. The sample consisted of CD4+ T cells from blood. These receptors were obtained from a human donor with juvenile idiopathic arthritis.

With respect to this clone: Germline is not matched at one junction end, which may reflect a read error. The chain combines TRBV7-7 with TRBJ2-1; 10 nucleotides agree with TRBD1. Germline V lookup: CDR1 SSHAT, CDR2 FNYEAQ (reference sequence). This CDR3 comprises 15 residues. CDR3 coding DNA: TGTGCTAGCAGCTCCGGACAGGGGGATTACAATGAGCAGTTCTTC. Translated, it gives CASSSGQGDYNEQFF.

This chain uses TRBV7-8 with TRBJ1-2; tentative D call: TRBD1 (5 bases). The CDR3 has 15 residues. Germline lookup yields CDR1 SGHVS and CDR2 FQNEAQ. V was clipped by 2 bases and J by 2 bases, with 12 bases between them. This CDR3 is CASSLSTGLNYGYTF. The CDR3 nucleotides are TGTGCCAGCAGCTTATCAACAGGCTTAAACTATGGCTACACCTTC.

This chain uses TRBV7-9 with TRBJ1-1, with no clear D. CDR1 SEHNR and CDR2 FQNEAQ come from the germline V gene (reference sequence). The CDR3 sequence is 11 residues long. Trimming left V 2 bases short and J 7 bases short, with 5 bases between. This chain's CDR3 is CASSLLNEAFF. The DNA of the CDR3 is TGTGCCAGCAGCTTATTAAATGAAGCTTTCTTT.

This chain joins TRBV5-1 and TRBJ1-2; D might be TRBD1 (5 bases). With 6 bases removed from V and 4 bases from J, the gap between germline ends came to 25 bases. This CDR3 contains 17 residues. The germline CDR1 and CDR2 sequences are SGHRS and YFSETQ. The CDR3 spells CASKGRTPGLITYGYTF. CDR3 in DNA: TGCGCCAGCAAAGGAAGGACACCGGGCCTTATAACCTATGGCTACACCTTC.

CDR3 amino acids: CASSVPGQGSYEQYF. Here the CDR3 DNA reads TGTGCCAGCAGTGTCCCGGGACAGGGGTCCTACGAGCAGTACTTC. The chain joins TRBV28 to TRBJ2-7; 10 bases are a match to TRBD1. CDR1 MDHEN and CDR2 SYDVKM come from the germline V gene. This CDR3 comprises 15 residues. V shed 5 bases and J 1 base; nucleotides not matched to a gene: 5.

Here the CDR3 reads CATAVQENYGYTF. DNA of the CDR3: TGTGCCACAGCTGTACAGGAGAATTATGGCTACACCTTC. The chain is built from TRBV6-5 and TRBJ1-2, with a possible D match to TRBD1 (5 bases). The CDR3 runs 13 residues. The V end lost 10 bases, the J end lost 5 bases, and 17 bases lay between the germline ends. Germline V gene lookup returns CDR1 MNHEY and CDR2 SVGAGI.

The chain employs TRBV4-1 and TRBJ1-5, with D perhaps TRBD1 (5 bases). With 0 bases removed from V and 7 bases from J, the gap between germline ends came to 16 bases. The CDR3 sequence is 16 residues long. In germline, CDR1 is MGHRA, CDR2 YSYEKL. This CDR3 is CASSQDIFVRGQPQHF. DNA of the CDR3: TGCGCCAGCAGCCAAGATATTTTCGTAAGGGGCCAGCCCCAGCATTTT.

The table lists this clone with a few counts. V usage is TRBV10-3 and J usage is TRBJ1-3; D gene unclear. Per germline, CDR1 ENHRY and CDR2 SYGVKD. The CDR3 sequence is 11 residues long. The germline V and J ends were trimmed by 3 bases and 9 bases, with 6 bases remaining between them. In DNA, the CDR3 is TGTGCCATCAGTGACCCCCTCACCATATATTTT. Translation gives CAISDPLTIYF.

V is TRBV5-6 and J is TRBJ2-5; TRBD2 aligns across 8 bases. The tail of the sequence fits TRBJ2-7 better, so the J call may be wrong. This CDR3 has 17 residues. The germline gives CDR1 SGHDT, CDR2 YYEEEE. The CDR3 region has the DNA TGTGCCAGCAGCTTGGCGGGAGGGTCCTTTCACTCCTACGAGCAGTACTTC. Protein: CASSLAGGSFHSYEQYF.

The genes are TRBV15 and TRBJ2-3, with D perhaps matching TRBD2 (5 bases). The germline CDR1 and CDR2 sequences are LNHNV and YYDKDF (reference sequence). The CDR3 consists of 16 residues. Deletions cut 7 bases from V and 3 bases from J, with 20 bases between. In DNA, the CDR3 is TGTGCCACCAATCCTAGTCGAGCTGGAGGAACAGATACGCAGTATTTT. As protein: CATNPSRAGGTDTQYF.

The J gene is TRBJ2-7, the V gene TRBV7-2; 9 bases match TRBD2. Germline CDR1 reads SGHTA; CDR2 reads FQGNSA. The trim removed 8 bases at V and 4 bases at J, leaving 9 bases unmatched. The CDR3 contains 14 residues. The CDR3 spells CASGSGRFSYEQYF. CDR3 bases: TGTGCCAGCGGTAGCGGGAGATTTAGTTACGAGCAGTACTTC. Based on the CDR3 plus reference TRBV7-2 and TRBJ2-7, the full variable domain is GAGVSQSPSNKVTEKGKDVELRCDPISGHTALYWYRQSLGQGLEFLIYFQGNSAPDKSGLPSDRFSAERTGGSVSTLTIQRTQQEDSAVYLCASGSGRFSYEQYFGPGTRLTVT.

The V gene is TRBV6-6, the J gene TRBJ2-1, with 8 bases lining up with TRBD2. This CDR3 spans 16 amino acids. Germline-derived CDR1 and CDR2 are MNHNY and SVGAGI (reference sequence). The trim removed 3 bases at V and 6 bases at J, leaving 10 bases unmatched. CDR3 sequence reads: CASSYIFGLAGNEQFF. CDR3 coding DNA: TGTGCCAGCAGTTATATTTTTGGGCTAGCGGGCAATGAGCAGTTCTTC.

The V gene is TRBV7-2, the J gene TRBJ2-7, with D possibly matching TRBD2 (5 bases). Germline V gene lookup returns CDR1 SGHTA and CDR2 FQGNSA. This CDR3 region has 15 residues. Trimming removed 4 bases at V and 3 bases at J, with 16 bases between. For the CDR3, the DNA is TGTGCCAGCAGCTCACCCGGGATAAGGATCTACGAGCAGTACTTC. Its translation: CASSSPGIRIYEQYF. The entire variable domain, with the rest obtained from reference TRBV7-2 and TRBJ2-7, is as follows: GAGVSQSPSNKVTEKGKDVELRCDPISGHTALYWYRQSLGQGLEFLIYFQGNSAPDKSGLPSDRFSAERTGGSVSTLTIQRTQQEDSAVYLCASSSPGIRIYEQYFGPGTRLTVT.

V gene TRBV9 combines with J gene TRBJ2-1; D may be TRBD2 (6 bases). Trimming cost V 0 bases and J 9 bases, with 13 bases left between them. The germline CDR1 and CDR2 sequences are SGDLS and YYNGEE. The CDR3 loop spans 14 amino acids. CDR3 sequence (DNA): TGTGCCAGCAGCGTAGGAGGCGGGGAGGCTGAGCAGTTCTTC. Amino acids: CASSVGGGEAEQFF.

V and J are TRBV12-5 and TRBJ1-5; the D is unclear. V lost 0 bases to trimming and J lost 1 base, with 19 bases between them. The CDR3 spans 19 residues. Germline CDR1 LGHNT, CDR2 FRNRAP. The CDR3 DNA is TGTGCTAGTGGTTTGGTACTCTTCGGATTAGGCAGGAGCAATCAGCCCCAGCATTTT. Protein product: CASGLVLFGLGRSNQPQHF.